These 24 T cell receptor beta chains originate from one sample sequenced in a study of Tregs in tolerant kidney transplant recipients. The nonmyeloablative bone marrow transplants came from related graft donors, with transient mixed chimerism. Sequencing used immunoSEQ multiplex PCR; TCRdb keeps in-frame clones, though not all of them. The sample has tens of thousands of clones, 80% to 95% seen once. The starting material was CD4+ T cells from blood (PBMCs), obtained 12 months after the transplant. The receptors were gathered from a human patient who received a combined kidney and bone marrow transplant. The graft donor may be the source of some T cells.

The J gene is TRBJ2-2, the V gene TRBV11-2; 8 bases fit TRBD1. CDR3 length: 15 amino acids. Germline loops: CDR1 SGHAT, CDR2 FQNNGV. V dropped 3 bases and J dropped 6; count of bases not matched to a gene: 6. The CDR3 here is CASSFTPTGAGELFF. In DNA, the CDR3 is TGTGCCAGCAGCTTCACCCCGACAGGGGCCGGGGAGCTGTTTTTT.

Of note for this clone: Its ends do not fully match the called genes, so a read error is possible. This rearrangement joins TRBV29-1 to TRBJ2-1, with a tentative D call TRBD2 (6 bases). The length of the CDR3 is 12 residues. CDR1 is SQVTM and CDR2 is ANQGSEA in the germline V gene. CDR3 nucleotide sequence: TGCAGCGTTGAGTCGGGAGTGAATGAGCGGTTCTTC. Amino acid sequence: CSVESGVNERFF.

The chain is built from TRBV30 and TRBJ2-5; 11 nucleotides line up with TRBD1. The CDR3 contains 15 residues. Germline V gives CDR1 GTSNPN, CDR2 SVGIG (reference sequence). J gave up 5 bases and V 1 base, and 6 bases lay outside the gene matches. As DNA, the CDR3 is TGTGCCTGGAGTGGGACAGGGGGCGAGTGGGAGACCCAGTACTTC. Its translation: CAWSGTGGEWETQYF. Together with reference TRBV30 and TRBJ2-5, the CDR3 gives the full variable domain: SQTIHQWPATLVQPVGSPLSLECTVEGTSNPNLYWYRQAAGRGLQLLFYSVGIGQISSEVPQNLSASRPQDRQFILSSKKLLLSDSGFYLCAWSGTGGEWETQYFGPGTRLLVL.

The J gene is TRBJ2-2, the V gene TRBV9; 7 nucleotides align to TRBD2. Per the germline V gene, CDR1 is SGDLS and CDR2 is YYNGEE. The junction had 9 bases not matched to a gene; V was cut back by 4 bases and J by 3 bases. The CDR3 totals 16 residues. The CDR3 reads CASSQVSGIYTGELFF. The CDR3 nucleotides are TGTGCCAGCAGCCAAGTGAGCGGGATATACACCGGGGAGCTGTTTTTT.

Comments on this clone: Other DNA sequences within the sample encode an identical CDR3. This chain uses TRBV29-1 with TRBJ2-1; possibly TRBD1 for D (5 bases). The CDR3 is 13 amino acids. Between the trimmed V and J ends, which lost 2 bases and 0 bases, there was a span of 5 bases. Germline CDR1 reads SQVTM; CDR2 reads ANQGSEA. CDR3: CSVERGSYNEQFF. CDR3 coding DNA: TGCAGCGTTGAAAGGGGCTCCTACAATGAGCAGTTCTTC.

The rearrangement links TRBV7-6 to TRBJ2-7; a possible D gene is TRBD1 (6 bases). V lost 5 bases and J 2 bases, leaving 16 bases between the germline ends. Germline assignment: CDR1 SGHVS and CDR2 FNYEAQ. The CDR3 covers 15 residues. The CDR3 DNA follows: TGTGCCAGCAGCGATCACAGGGTTCATCCCTACGAGCAGTACTTC. Protein sequence: CASSDHRVHPYEQYF.

CDR3 amino acids: CSVLLQQETQYF. CDR3 bases: TGCAGCGTTTTATTGCAGCAAGAGACCCAGTACTTC. V is TRBV29-1 and J is TRBJ2-5; no clear D gene. The CDR3 covers 12 residues. Deletions cut 5 bases from V and 2 bases from J, with 9 bases between. The germline CDR1 and CDR2 sequences are SQVTM and ANQGSEA.

Concerning this clone: The identical CDR3 is also encoded by other nucleotide sequences in the sample. The chain recombines TRBV20-1 with TRBJ2-7; D may be TRBD2 (5 bases). This CDR3 is built from 11 residues. Germline lookup yields CDR1 DFQATT and CDR2 SNEGSKA (reference sequence). Trimming shortened V by 5 bases and J by 2 bases, and 7 bases separated the two germline ends. The CDR3 here is CSAQTTYEQYF. The CDR3 region has the DNA TGCAGTGCTCAGACTACCTACGAGCAGTACTTC.

The rearrangement links TRBV11-2 to TRBJ2-7; D might be TRBD1 (5 bases). Trimming pared 3 bases from V and 4 bases from J, leaving 16 bases between. This CDR3 comprises 15 residues. Germline-derived CDR1 and CDR2 are SGHAT and FQNNGV. The CDR3 here is CASSLGPGETYEQYF. CDR3 in DNA: TGTGCCAGCAGCTTGGGGCCCGGAGAGACTTACGAGCAGTACTTC.

The chain couples TRBV7-2 to TRBJ2-7; D might be TRBD1 (6 bases). Between the trimmed V and J ends, which lost 3 bases and 1 base, there was a span of 10 bases. CDR3 size: 14 residues. The germline V gene encodes CDR1 SGHTA and CDR2 FQGNSA. The CDR3 DNA reads TGTGCCAGCAGCTTTGAGGGACATTCCTACGAGCAGTACTTC. Its translation: CASSFEGHSYEQYF.

The genes are TRBV2 and TRBJ2-2; D call uncertain. CDR3 size: 14 residues. Germline V lookup: CDR1 SNHLY, CDR2 FYNNEI. V was trimmed by 3 bases and J by 4 bases, leaving 9 bases between them. The CDR3 coding sequence is TGTGCCAGCAGTGAGATTCTGAGCACCGGGGAGCTGTTTTTT. It translates to CASSEILSTGELFF.

The chain uses TRBV10-1 and TRBJ2-3; 13 nucleotides line up with TRBD2. With 6 bases clipped from V and 6 bases from J, the junction kept 18 bases outside the gene matches. Germline V gene data show CDR1 as WNHNN and CDR2 as SYGVQD (reference sequence). This CDR3 has 19 amino acids. CDR3 nucleotide sequence: TGCGCCAGCAGGCCCTCTTCCGGGACTAGCGGGGCAGCAGTCGATACGCAGTATTTT. Protein sequence: CASRPSSGTSGAAVDTQYF.

The CDR3 coding sequence is TGTGCCAGCAGCCCCCAGGACAGGGCCTACGAGCAGTACTTC. Its translation: CASSPQDRAYEQYF. This chain uses TRBV5-4 with TRBJ2-7; 8 bases are a match to TRBD1. Germline CDR1 SGHNT, CDR2 YYREEE (reference sequence). There are 14 residues in the CDR3. J lost 2 bases, V lost 4 bases, and 5 bases had no gene match.

A remark on this clone: The junction shows a germline mismatch at one end, possibly a read error. The sample carries other DNA sequences with the same CDR3. This chain links TRBV9 with TRBJ1-6, with TRBD1 matching over 11 bases. CDR1 and CDR2 (germline): SGDLS, YYNGEE. The CDR3 has 17 amino acids. CDR3 amino acids: CASSPGTGGFYNSPLHF. In DNA, the CDR3 is TGTGCCAGCAGCCCAGGGACAGGGGGATTCTATAATTCCCCCCTCCACTTT.

The chain links TRBV6-1 to TRBJ2-5; maybe TRBD2 (5 bases). The V and J ends lost 1 base and 5 bases respectively, with 5 bases between them. This CDR3 has 12 residues. Germline CDR1 MNHNS, CDR2 SASEGT. The CDR3 loop reads CASSEGGETQYF. The DNA for the CDR3 is TGTGCCAGCAGTGAAGGAGGGGAGACCCAGTACTTC.

The genes are TRBV18 and TRBJ2-7, with 7 nucleotides matching TRBD1. Trimming took 4 bases from V and 6 from J; bases not matched to a gene: 3. The CDR3 consists of 12 residues. Germline lookup yields CDR1 KGHSH and CDR2 LQKENI. The CDR3 DNA sequence: TGTGCCAGCTCACAACAGGGGAGCGAGCAGTACTTC. Translated, it gives CASSQQGSEQYF.

In DNA, the CDR3 is TGTGCCAGCAGCTTGGAAGGCGGGGTCTTAGCCAAAAACATTCAGTACTTC. Translated, it gives CASSLEGGVLAKNIQYF. This chain links TRBV5-4 with TRBJ2-4; TRBD2 is a possible D gene (6 bases). CDR1 SGHNT and CDR2 YYREEE come from the germline V gene (reference sequence). Trimming left V 0 bases short and J 0 bases short, with 13 bases between. This CDR3 has 17 residues.

The chain uses TRBV4-2 and TRBJ2-5; 8 bases map to TRBD2. The DNA end lines up better with TRBJ2-7; the J call may be wrong. CDR1 is LGHNA and CDR2 is YNFKEQ in the germline V gene. CDR3 length: 17 residues. The CDR3 loop is CASSLGGAGGGSYEQYF. CDR3 in DNA: TGTGCCAGCAGCCTGGGTGGAGCCGGGGGGGGGTCCTACGAGCAGTACTTC.

The rearrangement links TRBV10-3 to TRBJ1-1; perhaps TRBD1 as D (6 bases). The V and J ends lost 10 bases and 2 bases respectively, with 17 bases between them. Germline CDR1 and CDR2: ENHRY and SYGVKD. This CDR3 has 14 residues. CDR3 DNA: TGTGCCAGCTATAAACAGGGAACTAACACTGAAGCTTTCTTT. This sequence encodes CASYKQGTNTEAFF.

The rearrangement uses TRBV30 and TRBJ1-5; 7 bases match TRBD1. This CDR3 spans 15 amino acids. Trimming took 5 bases from V and 9 from J; bases not matched to a gene: 16. The germline gives CDR1 GTSNPN, CDR2 SVGIG (reference sequence). For the CDR3, the DNA is TGTGCCTGGGCCGCAGGGGGGTCCACCCTTCCGCCCCAGCATTTT. Protein sequence: CAWAAGGSTLPPQHF.

The chain links TRBV6-6 to TRBJ2-5, with TRBD2 as a possible D gene (6 bases). Germline assignment: CDR1 MNHNY and CDR2 SVGAGI (reference sequence). Trimming took 4 bases from V and 11 from J, leaving 17 bases between them. This CDR3 contains 13 residues. The CDR3 nucleotides read TGTGCCAGCAGTTCCTCGGGAGTACGGGAGCAGTACTTC. It yields the protein CASSSSGVREQYF.

The V and J genes are TRBV19 and TRBJ1-5; TRBD1 aligns across 9 bases. Losses at the gene ends were 7 bases for V and 4 bases for J; bases not matched to a gene: 17. Germline CDR1 and CDR2: LNHDA and SQIVND (reference sequence). CDR3 size: 18 residues. The CDR3 DNA is TGTGCCAGTAACCCGCTGCCGGGACAGGGAGCCCTTAATCAGCCCCAGCATTTT. Protein sequence: CASNPLPGQGALNQPQHF.

The rearrangement uses TRBV5-1 and TRBJ2-1, with 9 bases lining up with TRBD1. The CDR3 has 15 residues. J lost 7 bases, V lost 2 bases, and 7 bases had no gene match. Germline V gene sequence: CDR1 SGHRS, CDR2 YFSETQ. The CDR3 protein is CASSFPGTGRNEQFF. CDR3 nucleotides: TGCGCCAGCAGCTTCCCCGGGACAGGGAGGAATGAGCAGTTCTTC.

V is TRBV7-9 and J is TRBJ2-5; D is possibly TRBD1 (6 bases). CDR1 is SEHNR, CDR2 FQNEAQ, per germline (reference sequence). With 4 bases removed from V and 2 bases from J, the gap between germline ends came to 14 bases. The CDR3 covers 15 residues. The DNA of the CDR3 is TGTGCCAGCAGCTCCCACAGGGATCTTCAAGAGACCCAGTACTTC. It specifies CASSSHRDLQETQYF. The full variable domain, with the rest looked up from reference TRBV7-9 and TRBJ2-5, is DTGVSQNPRHKITKRGQNVTFRCDPISEHNRLYWYRQTLGQGPEFLTYFQNEAQLEKSRLLSDRFSAERPKGSFSTLEIQRTEQGDSAMYLCASSSHRDLQETQYFGPGTRLLVL.